The T cell receptor (beta chain) under discussion was sequenced for a study of blood T cells in healthy people across ages (dated by TCRdb to 2013 to 2016). With regard to the full study: Template switching captured roughly one uniquely barcoded TCR beta cDNA molecule per two T cells in model experiments. Donors were grouped into four age groups: young (average roughly 17 years), middle-aged (around 39), aged (about 60) and long-lived (over 80). Using deep sequencing normalized with unique cDNA molecular identifiers, the study measured how TCR beta repertoire diversity changes with age. The study analyzed two additional independent replicas of 1 million unique cDNA reads from the same blood draw for two donors, one aged 18 to 30 and one aged 80 or older. To avoid experimental bias, donors of different ages were randomly spread across the sequencing lanes. Paper-wide results and their limitations: Because profiling used bulk unsorted PBMCs, naive and antigen-experienced compartments could not be compared conclusively. Observed TCR beta diversity per million T cells fell roughly linearly with age, and a significant reduction was already apparent by age roughly 41. The percentage of naive T cells measured by flow cytometry correlated strongly with observed TCR beta diversity. Estimates of total diversity based on one million sequenced T cells were considered lower bounds and underestimates. Compared with the aged group, the long-lived group had more naive CD4+ T cells, fewer expanded clones and increased TCR diversity, a pattern suggesting age selection. The CMV infection status of donors was not known, potentially confounding age-related changes in expanded clonotypes.

Systemically healthy Caucasian individuals from Russia, some 38 in total and aged about 6 to 100 years, were included as donors. Roughly 9.5 milliliters of peripheral blood were drawn from each donor into EDTA-treated Vacutainer tubes. PBMCs were isolated by Ficoll-Paque density-gradient centrifugation, with at least 6 million obtained per sample. Trizol reagent was used to extract total RNA from the PBMCs, yielding at least 5.5 micrograms per sample. The percentages of naive CD45RAhigh/CD27high T cells were determined by flow cytometry on a PBMC aliquot from every donor. Looking up the germline V gene (reference sequence) yields CDR1 SEHNR and CDR2 FQNEAQ. V has 2 bases trimmed and J has 6 bases trimmed; junction bases matching no gene number 4. Including cysteine and phenylalanine, the CDR3 has 13 amino acids. Only the CDR3 DNA is retained, 39 bases long and in frame from the first base. Library method: 5' RACE. TCRdb lists the instrument as Illumina HiSeq 2500. A second PCR of roughly 6 to 11 cycles was run with a J-beta primer mix and a sample-barcoded 5' primer. A unique molecular identifier was introduced onto each TCR beta cDNA molecule by a template-switch 5' adaptor carrying 12 random nucleotides. Each sample yielded at least 2.5 million CDR3-containing paired-end reads. All of the RNA was converted into first-strand cDNA using the Mint cDNA synthesis kit, with a TRBC-specific oligonucleotide serving as the primer. All cDNA was treated with uracil-DNA glycosylase and then went through a first 18-cycle PCR with the universal primers M1SS and BC2_uni_R. Regarding the original processing steps: Each sample was normalized by randomly selecting 1 million high-quality reads, each carrying a distinct molecular identifier. Instead of being binned into consensus sequences, reads with shared molecular identifiers were discarded. MiTCR, with a Q25 quality threshold and the strictest error-elimination algorithm, was used for CDR3 identification, clonotype clustering and error correction. A nonparametric unseen species model using Euler transformation provided a lower-bound estimate of total TCR beta diversity. TCRdb trimmed the raw reads at Q25, called clones with MiXCR and kept productive beta chains. Each CDR3 protein appears once, grouped with its most common genes and DNA. The V and J calls were determined by TCRdb, not by the authors. The sample table lists fewer than 800,000 distinct CDR3 sequences, roughly 50% of them with a count of one. The ten largest clones take up 30% to 40% of the sample.

In regard to this clonotype: Its antigen is still unknown. Within one base of it there is no much larger clone, and no base qualities were kept.

This TCR derives from a woman in her fifties or sixties in good health. The material sequenced was blood. The V gene is TRBV7-9 and the J gene is TRBJ2-7, and TRBD2 matches 7 of the central bases. The sequence in DNA is TGTGCCAGCAGCTTAATACCGGGAGGCGAGCAGTACTTC. It specifies CASSLIPGGEQYF.